This T cell receptor beta chain emerged from a study of control samples from healthy donors and cancer patients. The table came from immunoSEQ multiplex PCR; TCRdb's copy has only in-frame clones and leaves some out. The profile shows approximately 60,000 clones, roughly 90% of them singletons. The CDR3 length is 14 residues. Germline loops: CDR1 SGDLS, CDR2 YYNGEE. Deletions cut 6 bases from V and 4 bases from J, with 16 bases between. Source material: PBMCs. The V gene is TRBV9, the J gene TRBJ1-1, with a possible D match to TRBD1 (6 bases). The origin of this receptor is a man aged 30 to 45 with colorectal cancer. CDR3 sequence (DNA): TGTGCCAGCACCCAAACTGGGGGGGCCACTGAAGCTTTCTTT. It codes for CASTQTGGATEAFF.